This TCR beta chain was captured by sequencing in a study of blood T cells in healthy people across ages. Study results and limitations: Possibly confounding the expanded clonotype changes was the fact that donor CMV status was unknown.

Through a sample-barcoded 5' primer and a J-beta primer mix, a second PCR was run for about 6 to 11 cycles. TCRdb called the 5' RACE reads again in MiXCR, with one record for every CDR3 protein. This sample has about 1.8 million distinct CDR3 sequences, with 40% to 55% found just once. This clonotype occurred a few times. Its specificity is unknown. The receptor was isolated from a woman aged 40 to 49 in good health. Source material: blood.

The CDR3 coding sequence is TGTGCCAGCAGCCGTGAGATTAACTATGGCTACACCTTC. Amino acids: CASSREINYGYTF. This sequence joins TRBV4-2 and TRBJ1-2; D gene ambiguous. Germline V gene sequence: CDR1 LGHNA, CDR2 YNFKEQ. The CDR3 consists of 13 residues. V shed 4 bases and J shed 1 base, with 7 bases lying between them.